The next 13 T cell receptor beta chains were all read from a single sample in a study of regulatory T cells in long-lasting Graves disease. With iRepertoire HTBI primers and Arm-PCR of CDR3 regions, TCR beta libraries were built. TCRdb re-called the multiplex PCR reads with MiXCR, one entry per CDR3 protein. Seen here are about 430,000 distinct CDR3 sequences, over 12% observed once, and the top ten hold 7.8%. The time point: newly diagnosed GD, antithyroid drugs for less than 3 months. PBMC RNA served as the TCR library source. These sequences were also reported in another study, on T cells in Graves' hyperthyroidism and ophthalmopathy.

This sample comprised peripheral blood mononuclear cells (PBMCs), obtained at new diagnosis, from a patient treated with antithyroid drugs. The receptor set was obtained from a woman aged 40-49 years with Graves disease.

This clonotype appeared a few times. The chain carries TRBV27 and TRBJ2-7, with 8 nucleotides matching TRBD1. The CDR3 length is 15 residues. V shed 5 bases and J 5 bases; nucleotides not matched to a gene: 11. Per the germline V gene, CDR1 is MNHEY and CDR2 is SMNVEV (reference sequence). The CDR3 DNA sequence: TGTGCCAGCAGTCCCACGAGACAGGGGTTCCACGAGCAGTACTTC. This codes for CASSPTRQGFHEQYF.

This clonotype was observed at least ten times. The chain joins TRBV29-1 to TRBJ2-7; D not resolved. The CDR3 consists of 14 residues. V shed 4 bases and J shed 1 base, with 14 bases lying between them. The germline V gene has CDR1 SQVTM and CDR2 ANQGSEA. CDR3 in DNA: TGCAGCGTTGTCGTCGGATATACTTCCTACGAGCAGTACTTC. This codes for CSVVVGYTSYEQYF.

Many counts were recorded for this clonotype. The genes are TRBV12-3 or TRBV12-4 and TRBJ2-7; tentative D call: TRBD2 (6 bases). V was cut by 0 bases and J by 3 bases, with 9 bases left in between. The CDR3 runs 14 residues. CDR3 in amino acids: CASSLARDLYEQYF. CDR3 in DNA: TGTGCCAGCAGTTTAGCGCGGGACCTCTACGAGCAGTACTTC.

The chain couples TRBV4-1 to TRBJ2-1, with a possible D match to TRBD1 (5 bases). The germline CDR1 and CDR2 sequences are MGHRA and YSYEKL. Trimming shortened V by 0 bases and J by 8 bases, and 17 bases separated the two germline ends. The CDR3 is made up of 16 amino acids. The CDR3 DNA reads as TGCGCCAGCAGCCAAGAAGACACAGGAATATACGATGAGCAGTTCTTC. Translation: CASSQEDTGIYDEQFF.

V is TRBV7-9 and J is TRBJ1-3, with 8 positions matching TRBD1. The length of the CDR3 is 17 residues. The germline gives CDR1 SEHNR, CDR2 FQNEAQ (reference sequence). The trim removed 5 bases at V and 2 bases at J, leaving 11 bases unmatched. This CDR3 reads CASSPRTGKVTGNTIYF. The DNA of the CDR3 is TGTGCCAGCAGCCCCCGGACAGGGAAGGTGACTGGAAACACCATATATTTT.

There are many counts of this clonotype. CDR3 sequence: CASSELQGGETQYF. CDR3 bases: TGCGCCAGCAGTGAGCTACAGGGTGGAGAGACCCAGTACTTC. This chain links TRBV10-1 with TRBJ2-5; D may be TRBD1 (6 bases). V was cut by 2 bases and J by 4 bases, with 11 bases left in between. This CDR3 comprises 14 residues. From germline, CDR1 is WNHNN and CDR2 SYGVQD (reference sequence).

The chain recombines TRBV11-1 with TRBJ2-5; 9 bases match TRBD1. J gave up 2 bases and V 5 bases, and 9 bases lay outside the gene matches. Germline CDR1 is SGHAT and CDR2 is FQDESV (reference sequence). The CDR3 totals 16 residues. The CDR3 loop is CASSPRDREWQETQYF. The CDR3 DNA reads TGTGCCAGCAGCCCCCGGGACAGGGAGTGGCAAGAGACCCAGTACTTC.

This clonotype has ten or more counts. The genes are TRBV28 and TRBJ2-7; a possible D gene is TRBD1 (5 bases). Trimming stripped 2 bases from V and 4 bases from J, with 15 bases between. The germline CDR1 and CDR2 sequences are MDHEN and SYDVKM. The CDR3 loop spans 15 amino acids. The CDR3 DNA sequence: TGTGCCAGCAGTTTAAGTCAGGGAATGGGTTACGAGCAGTACTTC. It translates to CASSLSQGMGYEQYF.

This clonotype was observed at least ten times. The chain couples TRBV11-3 to TRBJ2-3; no firm D call. Germline V gene lookup returns CDR1 SGHNT and CDR2 YENEEA. This CDR3 is built from 15 residues. V was shortened by 1 base and J by 0 bases, with 8 bases between the two germline ends. The CDR3 here is CASSLGQSSTDTQYF. As DNA, the CDR3 is TGTGCCAGCAGCTTAGGGCAGTCTAGCACAGATACGCAGTATTTT.

This clonotype was counted a few times. The chain employs TRBV29-1 and TRBJ2-3; D may be TRBD1 (6 bases). V dropped 7 bases and J dropped 7 bases, with 15 bases sitting between them. This CDR3 is 12 amino acids long. Germline lookup yields CDR1 SQVTM and CDR2 ANQGSEA. The CDR3, as DNA: TGCAGCGACGCCAAGGGGGAAAATACGCAGTATTTT. It codes for CSDAKGENTQYF.

V is TRBV4-1 and J is TRBJ2-4, with 14 bases that match TRBD2. The CDR3 contains 18 residues. V trimming: 3 bases; J trimming: 6 bases; junction bases outside the gene matches: 10. CDR1 and CDR2 from the germline V gene are MGHRA and YSYEKL. CDR3 nucleotide sequence: TGCGCCAGCAGCCACCGGGGACTAGCGGGAGATCTTGCAAACATTCAGTACTTC. Translation: CASSHRGLAGDLANIQYF.

The table lists this clonotype with many counts. This chain connects TRBV15 to TRBJ2-7; no clear D. The CDR3 is 15 amino acids. The V and J ends lost 4 bases and 3 bases respectively, with 16 bases between them. Germline V lookup: CDR1 LNHNV, CDR2 YYDKDF (reference sequence). CDR3 nucleotides: TGTGCCACCAGCAAGGACCGGAAGACTGACTACGAGCAGTACTTC. Its translation: CATSKDRKTDYEQYF.

The chain couples TRBV19 to TRBJ2-1, with 13 nucleotides matching TRBD2. Germline CDR1 reads LNHDA; CDR2 reads SQIVND (reference sequence). The CDR3 is 20 residues long. With 6 bases clipped from V and 6 bases from J, the junction kept 20 bases outside the gene matches. CDR3 nucleotide sequence: TGTGCCAGTAGGGGGGTGGAGGGGGCTCGGACTAGCGGGAGAGGCAATGAGCAGTTCTTC. The encoded protein is CASRGVEGARTSGRGNEQFF.